The 20 T cell receptor beta chains in this list originate from one sample, sequenced in a study of T cells after yellow fever vaccination. TCRdb processed the 5' RACE reads anew with MiXCR; each CDR3 protein has one entry. Among under 550,000 distinct CDR3 sequences listed, 20% to 25% were seen once. Sequenced material: PBMCs, taken more than 20 days after the first yellow fever vaccination. Every receptor here comes from a man younger than 30 who received the YFV17D yellow fever vaccine.

This clonotype was seen only a few times. J is TRBJ2-2 and V is TRBV6-5; D uncertain. Germline V gene sequence: CDR1 MNHEY, CDR2 SVGAGI. CDR3 length equals 14 residues. V lost 2 bases and J 8 bases, leaving 12 bases between the germline ends. DNA of the CDR3: TGTGCCAGCAGTTACGCATTCGTAGGGGGGGAGCTGTTTTTT. It yields the protein CASSYAFVGGELFF.

This chain links TRBV6-6 with TRBJ2-7, with 10 bases fitting TRBD1. CDR1 and CDR2 from the germline V gene are MNHNY and SVGAGI (reference sequence). J lost 3 bases, V lost 8 bases, and 4 bases had no gene match. The CDR3 sequence is 13 residues long. The CDR3 sequence: CASRDRGFYEQYV. DNA for the CDR3: TGTGCCAGCCGGGACAGGGGATTCTACGAGCAGTACGTC.

In this sample, this clonotype turned up a few times. This chain links TRBV14 with TRBJ2-2; 7 bases agree with TRBD2. CDR1 is SGHDN, CDR2 FVKESK, per germline. The CDR3 sequence is 15 residues long. V dropped 6 bases and J dropped 2; count of bases not matched to a gene: 6. The CDR3 loop reads CASRKRDFNTGELFF. The CDR3 coding sequence is TGTGCCAGCAGGAAGCGGGACTTCAACACCGGGGAGCTGTTTTTT. The whole variable domain, filled in from reference TRBV14 and TRBJ2-2, reads EAGVTQFPSHSVIEKGQTVTLRCDPISGHDNLYWYRRVMGKEIKFLLHFVKESKQDESGMPNNRFLAERTGGTYSTLKVQPAELEDSGVYFCASRKRDFNTGELFFGEGSRLTVL.

A few counts support this clonotype. The chain couples TRBV12-3 or TRBV12-4 to TRBJ1-5, with a weak D call TRBD1 (5 bases). V lost 2 bases and J 6 bases, leaving 11 bases between the germline ends. The CDR3 contains 14 residues. CDR3 DNA: TGTGCCAGCAGTTTATACCCAGGGACTCAGCCCCAGCATTTT. This gives the protein CASSLYPGTQPQHF.

This clonotype was observed a few times. The chain employs TRBV7-8 and TRBJ2-1, with TRBD2 matching over 9 bases. The germline CDR1 and CDR2 sequences are SGHVS and FQNEAQ. The CDR3 is made up of 16 amino acids. Unmatched junction bases numbered 2, after V lost 0 bases and J lost 2 bases. The CDR3 DNA is TGTGCCAGCAGCTTAGCGAGACTAGCGGCCTACAATGAGCAGTTCTTC. As protein: CASSLARLAAYNEQFF.

This clonotype has just a few counts. The chain is built from TRBV28 and TRBJ2-1; unclear D gene. Germline CDR1 reads MDHEN; CDR2 reads SYDVKM. Deletions cut 2 bases from V and 10 bases from J, with 9 bases between. The CDR3 is 12 residues long. The CDR3 coding sequence is TGTGCCAGCAGTTTAAGGCGGACGGAGCAGTTCTTC. It translates to CASSLRRTEQFF.

The gene calls are TRBV29-1 and TRBJ1-2; possibly TRBD1 for D (5 bases). The germline V gene encodes CDR1 SQVTM and CDR2 ANQGSEA. The length of the CDR3 is 13 residues. With 7 bases removed from V and 6 bases from J, the gap between germline ends came to 18 bases. This chain's CDR3 is CSGAAGRGNGYTF. In nucleotides, the CDR3 is TGCAGCGGAGCGGCGGGGCGGGGAAATGGCTACACCTTC.

This clonotype has only a few counts. CDR3 region: CASSYAGEQYF. CDR3 in DNA: TGTGCCAGCAGTTACGCGGGCGAGCAGTACTTC. The V call is TRBV6-5, the J call TRBJ2-7; D possibly corresponds to TRBD2 (5 bases). Germline V gene data show CDR1 as MNHEY and CDR2 as SVGAGI. The CDR3 totals 11 residues. Trimming took off 2 bases at V and 6 bases at J, with 5 bases between the two ends.

The V gene is TRBV20-1, the J gene TRBJ2-2; D gene unclear. V lost 5 bases and J 1 base, leaving 5 bases between the germline ends. The CDR3 is 12 residues long. Germline loops: CDR1 DFQATT, CDR2 SNEGSKA (reference sequence). The CDR3 DNA is TGCAGTGCTCCGGGGAACACCGGGGAGCTGTTTTTT. Translation: CSAPGNTGELFF.

The J gene is TRBJ1-1, the V gene TRBV4-3; a weak D match, TRBD1 (5 bases). V was cut by 4 bases and J by 4 bases, with 16 bases left in between. The CDR3 extends over 15 amino acids. Germline V CDR1 and CDR2: LGHNA, YSLEER. The CDR3 DNA sequence: TGCGCCAGCAGCCGACTCACCGGGGGAGTCACTGAAGCTTTCTTT. Translated, it gives CASSRLTGGVTEAFF.

The chain is built from TRBV18 and TRBJ2-6; tentatively, D is TRBD2 (6 bases). Germline CDR1 reads KGHSH; CDR2 reads LQKENI. The CDR3 has 19 residues. V lost 2 bases to trimming and J lost 0 bases, with 17 bases between them. The CDR3 sequence is CASSPGLGGPSSGANVLTF. The CDR3 DNA follows: TGTGCCAGCTCACCAGGTTTGGGGGGTCCCAGCTCTGGGGCCAACGTCCTGACTTTC.

The sample holds a few counts of this clonotype. The rearrangement links TRBV21-1 to TRBJ2-7; the DNA was not compared with TRBD1, the D call given in the table. TRBV21-1 is annotated as a pseudogene. The CDR3 has 12 residues. The CDR3 DNA reads TGTGCCAGCAGCTACACGGGATACGAGCAGTACGTC. Encoded protein: CASSYTGYEQYV.

This clonotype was counted ten times or more. The chain carries TRBV20-1 and TRBJ2-1; 10 nucleotides agree with TRBD2. This CDR3 has 17 amino acids. Germline V CDR1 and CDR2: DFQATT, SNEGSKA (reference sequence). After removal of 1 base from V and 0 bases from J, the junction contained 6 bases not matched to a gene. CDR3 amino acids: CSARVSGGPGSYNEQFF. The DNA for the CDR3 is TGCAGTGCTAGAGTTAGCGGGGGGCCGGGCTCCTACAATGAGCAGTTCTTC.

This clonotype was counted ten times or more. The chain couples TRBV5-1 to TRBJ2-3, with 8 bases matching TRBD2. The CDR3 is 18 amino acids. The V and J ends lost 0 bases and 2 bases, in that order; junction bases with no gene match: 11. The germline V gene has CDR1 SGHRS and CDR2 YFSETQ. The CDR3 DNA sequence: TGCGCCAGCAGCTTGGCCGGGGGAGCGGGGGTTACCACAGATACGCAGTATTTT. Protein sequence: CASSLAGGAGVTTDTQYF.

J is TRBJ1-1 and V is TRBV12-3 or TRBV12-4; TRBD1 matches at 7 bases. The CDR3 contains 15 residues. V gave up 2 bases and J gave up 1 base; unmatched junction bases: 4. The DNA for the CDR3 is TGTGCCAGCAGTTTAAGGGGGCACGAGAACACTGAAGCTTTCTTT. As protein: CASSLRGHENTEAFF.

This CDR3 is CASSTQTYGYNEQFF. In DNA form, the CDR3 reads TGTGCCAGTAGTACTCAGACCTACGGCTACAATGAGCAGTTCTTC. The J gene is TRBJ2-1, the V gene TRBV19; D is ambiguous. V was trimmed by 4 bases and J by 3 bases, leaving 13 bases between them. There are 15 residues in the CDR3. CDR1 and CDR2 from the germline V gene are LNHDA and SQIVND (reference sequence).

The chain joins TRBV20-1 to TRBJ2-6, with 10 bases lining up with TRBD1. This CDR3 has 18 amino acids. The junction had 11 bases not matched to a gene; V was cut back by 6 bases and J by 0 bases. Looked up from germline, CDR1 is DFQATT and CDR2 is SNEGSKA (reference sequence). CDR3 amino acids: CSAPHPGQGTSGANVLTF. The CDR3 DNA reads TGCAGTGCACCCCATCCGGGACAGGGGACCTCTGGGGCCAACGTCCTGACTTTC.

This clonotype has only a few counts. The chain is built from TRBV4-1 and TRBJ2-3; D is undetermined. Trimming stripped 1 base from V and 5 bases from J, with 7 bases between. Germline CDR1 is MGHRA and CDR2 is YSYEKL. The CDR3 consists of 13 residues. The CDR3 spells CASSQVSGDTQYF. The CDR3 coding sequence is TGCGCCAGCAGCCAAGTCAGTGGAGATACGCAGTATTTT.

J is TRBJ2-5 and V is TRBV25-1; D not certain. CDR1 and CDR2 (germline): MGHDK, SYGVNS. This CDR3 has 11 amino acids. Trimming stripped 6 bases from V and 3 bases from J, with 5 bases between. The CDR3 region is CASRVKETQYF. CDR3 in DNA: TGTGCCAGCAGAGTGAAAGAGACCCAGTACTTC.

This clonotype was picked up a small number of times. The chain is built from TRBV7-2 and TRBJ1-2; 7 positions match TRBD1. Trimming took 4 bases from V and 5 from J; bases not matched to a gene: 7. The germline CDR1 and CDR2 sequences are SGHTA and FQGNSA. The CDR3 extends over 14 amino acids. The DNA of the CDR3 is TGTGCCAGCAGCTCGGGACAGACAGGGTATGGCTACACCTTC. Amino acids: CASSSGQTGYGYTF.